A single sample is the source of the 23 T cell receptor beta chains below, sequenced in a study of response to subunit inactivated influenza vaccine. TCRdb itself ran the RT-PCR reads through MiXCR, one entry per CDR3 protein. Of a few hundred thousand distinct CDR3 sequences listed, around a fifth are singletons. This sample comprised PBMCs from blood, obtained about 20 months after vaccination. The source is a man between 50 and 75 years old who received an inactivated influenza vaccine.

This clonotype came up a few times. The chain combines TRBV20-1 with TRBJ2-7; no firm D call. The germline V gene encodes CDR1 DFQATT and CDR2 SNEGSKA (reference sequence). Trimming took 7 bases from V and 0 from J, leaving 10 bases between them. There are 12 residues in the CDR3. CDR3 DNA: TGCAGTGTGGATGGCTACTCCTACGAGCAGTACTTC. It codes for CSVDGYSYEQYF.

This clonotype has ten or more counts. The chain is built from TRBV5-1 and TRBJ1-2, with TRBD1 identical over 8 bases. The CDR3 contains 16 residues. V gave up 5 bases and J gave up 3 bases; unmatched junction bases: 12. Germline V gives CDR1 SGHRS, CDR2 YFSETQ. The CDR3 region has the DNA TGCGCCAGCAGTTCGGGTTCGGAGACAGGGGACTATGGCTACACCTTC. Residues: CASSSGSETGDYGYTF.

This clonotype was recorded at least ten times. The chain couples TRBV12-2 to TRBJ1-5; the listed D gene, TRBD1, was not tested against the DNA. TRBV12-2 is reported as a pseudogene. The CDR3 spans 18 residues. CDR3 loop: CASRSVWFPDYSNQPQHF. In nucleotides, the CDR3 is TGTGCAAGTCGCTCAGTTTGGTTCCCGGATTATAGCAATCAGCCCCAGCATTTT.

This clonotype was seen only a few times. V and J are TRBV5-1 and TRBJ2-7; tentative D call: TRBD1 (6 bases). Trimming stripped 4 bases from V and 3 bases from J, with 11 bases between. The V gene's germline CDR1 is SGHRS and CDR2 YFSETQ. The CDR3 is 13 amino acids. CDR3 amino acids: CASSQGPFYEQYF. The CDR3 bases are TGCGCCAGCAGCCAGGGGCCCTTCTACGAGCAGTACTTC.

This clonotype was seen only a few times. The chain links TRBV6-2 or TRBV6-3 to TRBJ2-7; TRBD2 might be the D (6 bases). The CDR3 runs to 15 residues. The V end lost 3 bases, the J end lost 2 bases, and 14 bases lay between the germline ends. Germline V gene data show CDR1 as MNHEY and CDR2 as SVGEGT. CDR3 amino acids: CASSYQLAQAYEQYF. CDR3 coding DNA: TGTGCCAGCAGTTATCAACTAGCCCAGGCCTACGAGCAGTACTTC.

This clonotype was seen more than once but under ten times. Here the CDR3 reads CSARAALAGGATDTQYF. The DNA for the CDR3 is TGCAGTGCTAGAGCGGCACTAGCGGGGGGGGCCACAGATACGCAGTATTTT. This chain uses TRBV20-1 with TRBJ2-3; 13 nucleotides line up with TRBD2. Unmatched junction bases numbered 6, after V lost 1 base and J lost 2 bases. This CDR3 has 17 residues. The V gene's germline CDR1 is DFQATT and CDR2 SNEGSKA (reference sequence).

The chain recombines TRBV7-2 with TRBJ2-7, with D perhaps TRBD2 (5 bases). Germline CDR1 reads SGHTA; CDR2 reads FQGNSA. The CDR3 length is 14 residues. V was shortened by 4 bases and J by 0 bases, with 10 bases between the two germline ends. The CDR3 sequence is CASSYYGNSYEQYF. The CDR3 DNA reads as TGTGCCAGCAGCTACTACGGGAACTCCTACGAGCAGTACTTC. The variable domain in full, with the rest retrieved from reference TRBV7-2 and TRBJ2-7, is GAGVSQSPSNKVTEKGKDVELRCDPISGHTALYWYRQSLGQGLEFLIYFQGNSAPDKSGLPSDRFSAERTGGSVSTLTIQRTQQEDSAVYLCASSYYGNSYEQYFGPGTRLTVT.

This clonotype was picked up many times. This rearrangement joins TRBV24-1 to TRBJ1-1; D uncertain. Trimming took 3 bases from V and 1 from J, leaving 8 bases between them. The CDR3 covers 14 residues. Germline V gene sequence: CDR1 KGHDR, CDR2 SFDVKD. Written as DNA, the CDR3 is TGTGCCACCAGTGATGCCCGCACGAACACTGAAGCTTTCTTT. Amino acid sequence: CATSDARTNTEAFF.

The J gene is TRBJ2-7, the V gene TRBV27; tentative D call: TRBD1 (5 bases). The length of the CDR3 is 15 residues. The germline V gene has CDR1 MNHEY and CDR2 SMNVEV (reference sequence). Trimming cost V 5 bases and J 2 bases, with 16 bases left between them. The CDR3 coding sequence is TGTGCCAGCAGTCCCCTCCACAGGCCTACCTACGAGCAGTACTTC. Its translation: CASSPLHRPTYEQYF.

This clonotype came up many times. This rearrangement joins TRBV5-1 to TRBJ1-2; 10 bases align to TRBD1. Trimming took 5 bases from V and 1 from J; bases not matched to a gene: 11. The germline V gene encodes CDR1 SGHRS and CDR2 YFSETQ. The CDR3 has 17 residues. CDR3 protein: CASRAGTGVAVNYGYTF. CDR3 bases: TGCGCCAGCAGGGCCGGGACAGGGGTTGCTGTTAACTATGGCTACACCTTC.

V is TRBV29-1 and J is TRBJ2-5; possible D gene TRBD2, 6 bases. Germline lookup yields CDR1 SQVTM and CDR2 ANQGSEA. This CDR3 has 13 residues. V lost 6 bases, J lost 4 bases, and 15 bases lay in between. CDR3 nucleotide sequence: TGCAGCGTCCCGCGGGGAGGTGGAGAGACCCAGTACTTC. It specifies CSVPRGGGETQYF. The full variable domain, with the rest looked up from reference TRBV29-1 and TRBJ2-5, is SAVISQKPSRDICQRGTSLTIQCQVDSQVTMMFWYRQQPGQSLTLIATANQGSEATYESGFVIDKFPISRPNLTFSTLTVSNMSPEDSSIYLCSVPRGGGETQYFGPGTRLLVL.

This chain links TRBV3-1 with TRBJ2-3; D not resolved. Per the germline V gene, CDR1 is LGHDT and CDR2 is YNNKEL (reference sequence). The germline V and J ends were trimmed by 0 bases and 2 bases, with 6 bases remaining between them. CDR3 length equals 14 residues. The CDR3 is CASSQEKDTDTQYF. Here the CDR3 DNA reads TGTGCCAGCAGCCAAGAGAAGGACACAGATACGCAGTATTTT.

This clonotype has just a few counts. One end of the junction is discordant with germline, which a read error may explain. The chain recombines TRBV29-1 with TRBJ2-7; TRBD1 matches at 9 bases. Germline lookup yields CDR1 SQVTM and CDR2 ANQGSEA. The CDR3 loop spans 14 amino acids. The CDR3 nucleotides are TGCAGCGTAGAAGTGGGACAGGGCTTCAACGAGCAGTACTTC. It encodes CSVEVGQGFNEQYF.

This clonotype has a handful of counts. The CDR3 DNA is TGTGCCAGCAGCCTCAGGGGGCTTACTGAAGCTTTCTTT. Protein: CASSLRGLTEAFF. The V call is TRBV6-1, the J call TRBJ1-1; 8 bases align to TRBD1. J gave up 5 bases and V 6 bases, and 5 bases lay outside the gene matches. CDR1 and CDR2 from the germline V gene are MNHNS and SASEGT. The CDR3 runs to 13 residues.

The V and J genes are TRBV7-9 and TRBJ1-2; TRBD1 might be the D (6 bases). CDR3 length: 16 residues. V gave up 6 bases and J gave up 5 bases, with 22 bases separating them. The V gene's germline CDR1 is SEHNR and CDR2 FQNEAQ (reference sequence). The CDR3 coding sequence is TGTGCCAGCAGGCAACCGGGAGCAGCTCAGGGGTATGGCTACACCTTC. It translates to CASRQPGAAQGYGYTF.

This clonotype has more than one count but fewer than ten. The chain has TRBV5-6 and TRBJ2-7; TRBD1 matches 7 bases. In germline, CDR1 is SGHDT, CDR2 YYEEEE. The CDR3 runs 15 residues. With 3 bases clipped from V and 6 bases from J, the junction kept 12 bases outside the gene matches. The CDR3 region is CASSSVPDRRGEQYF. For the CDR3, the DNA is TGTGCCAGCAGCTCGGTTCCGGACAGGAGAGGCGAGCAGTACTTC. Filled out from reference TRBV5-6 and TRBJ2-7, the complete variable domain reads DAGVTQSPTHLIKTRGQQVTLRCSPKSGHDTVSWYQQALGQGPQFIFQYYEEEERQRGNFPDRFSGHQFPNYSSELNVNALLLGDSALYLCASSSVPDRRGEQYFGPGTRLTVT.

The chain combines TRBV7-9 with TRBJ1-4, with D perhaps TRBD1 (6 bases). Trimming took 5 bases from V and 1 from J, leaving 8 bases between them. The CDR3 runs to 14 residues. CDR1 and CDR2 from the germline V gene are SEHNR and FQNEAQ (reference sequence). CDR3 amino acids: CASSEDRTNEKLFF. The CDR3 DNA reads as TGTGCCAGCAGCGAGGACAGAACTAATGAAAAACTGTTTTTT.

The chain employs TRBV6-1 and TRBJ1-1; D unresolved. Trimming stripped 6 bases from V and 1 base from J, with 12 bases between. CDR3 length: 14 residues. Germline loops: CDR1 MNHNS, CDR2 SASEGT. Here the CDR3 DNA reads TGTGCCAGCAGGAGGGTGCGACAGAACACTGAAGCTTTCTTT. As protein: CASRRVRQNTEAFF.

This clonotype has more than one count but fewer than ten. The chain employs TRBV2 and TRBJ2-7; D may be TRBD2 (5 bases). CDR3 length: 12 amino acids. The germline CDR1 and CDR2 sequences are SNHLY and FYNNEI. With 3 bases removed from V and 4 bases from J, the gap between germline ends came to 7 bases. The CDR3 reads CASSDRRYEQYF. CDR3 bases: TGTGCCAGCAGTGACAGGAGGTACGAGCAGTACTTC.

The CDR3 coding sequence is TGTGCCAGCAGCCAGGCGAGGGGAGGGTATGGCTACACCTTC. Residues: CASSQARGGYGYTF. The gene calls are TRBV3-1 and TRBJ1-2; tentative D call: TRBD1 (5 bases). CDR1 and CDR2 (germline): LGHDT, YNNKEL (reference sequence). The V end was cut by 3 bases, the J end by 5 bases, with 13 bases between. The length of the CDR3 is 14 residues.

CDR3 sequence reads: CASSFGLAGPSYEQYF. DNA of the CDR3: TGTGCCAGCAGCTTCGGGTTAGCGGGACCTAGCTACGAGCAGTACTTC. V is TRBV7-9 and J is TRBJ2-7, with 8 bases aligning to TRBD2. This CDR3 has 16 amino acids. The ends lost 3 bases at V and 3 bases at J; junction bases unmatched: 10. Germline V gene data show CDR1 as SEHNR and CDR2 as FQNEAQ (reference sequence).

This clonotype was seen more than once but under ten times. The chain couples TRBV29-1 to TRBJ1-2; D gene ambiguous. CDR1 is SQVTM and CDR2 is ANQGSEA in the germline V gene. The CDR3 is made up of 13 amino acids. Trimming took 6 bases from V and 4 from J, leaving 15 bases between them. The CDR3, as DNA: TGCAGCGTAAATGACGGAACCGTCTATGGCTACACCTTC. Amino acids: CSVNDGTVYGYTF.

V is TRBV28 and J is TRBJ1-2, with D uncertain. The CDR3 contains 13 residues. Germline V gene sequence: CDR1 MDHEN, CDR2 SYDVKM. Trimming pared 4 bases from V and 0 bases from J, leaving 6 bases between. CDR3 sequence reads: CASSWVSNYGYTF. CDR3 nucleotide sequence: TGTGCCAGCAGTTGGGTGTCTAACTATGGCTACACCTTC.